Below are 29 T cell receptor beta chains sequenced from a single sample in a study of regulatory T cells in long-lasting Graves disease. As for time point: newly diagnosed GD, antithyroid drugs for less than 3 months. After RNA was extracted from PBMCs, the TCR library was made from it. With iRepertoire HTBI primers and Arm-PCR of CDR3 regions, TCR beta libraries were built. TCRdb fed the multiplex PCR reads into MiXCR, producing one record per CDR3 protein. Of approximately 250,000 distinct CDR3 sequences listed, approximately 16% are singletons. The input for sequencing was peripheral blood mononuclear cells (PBMCs), taken at new diagnosis, from a patient treated with antithyroid drugs. The source of these receptors is a female donor with Graves disease.

This clonotype appeared many times. The chain is built from TRBV6-2 or TRBV6-3 and TRBJ2-2, with D possibly matching TRBD2 (6 bases). The V end lost 0 bases, the J end lost 6 bases, and 20 bases lay between the germline ends. The CDR3 has 18 amino acids. Germline V lookup: CDR1 MNHEY, CDR2 SVGEGT. The CDR3 region is CASSYSKGAGYYSGELFF. In nucleotides, the CDR3 is TGTGCCAGCAGTTACTCGAAAGGTGCGGGATACTACTCCGGGGAGCTGTTTTTT.

This chain links TRBV11-2 with TRBJ1-2, with D perhaps TRBD1 (6 bases). V shed 5 bases and J shed 5 bases, with 12 bases lying between them. This CDR3 is built from 13 residues. The V gene's germline CDR1 is SGHAT and CDR2 FQNNGV. CDR3 coding DNA: TGTGCCAGCAGCGTAAATAGGGGGTATGGCTACACCTTC. Its protein is CASSVNRGYGYTF.

This clonotype has at least ten counts. V is TRBV20-1 and J is TRBJ1-1; 9 positions agree with TRBD1. V shed 6 bases and J 6 bases; nucleotides not matched to a gene: 5. The germline V gene has CDR1 DFQATT and CDR2 SNEGSKA (reference sequence). The CDR3 is made up of 12 amino acids. In nucleotides, the CDR3 is TGCAGTGCCCTGGACAGGGGCGCTGAAGCTTTCTTT. Translated: CSALDRGAEAFF.

This clonotype was seen at least ten times. The genes are TRBV19 and TRBJ2-1, with D possibly matching TRBD1 (5 bases). The CDR3 contains 13 residues. Per germline, CDR1 LNHDA and CDR2 SQIVND (reference sequence). The ends were cut back, 7 bases at V and 9 bases at J, with 16 bases in the middle. CDR3: CASIGAPPGEQFF. CDR3 sequence (DNA): TGTGCCAGTATAGGGGCGCCCCCAGGTGAGCAGTTCTTC.

In regard to this clonotype: This clone may be a read error of a much larger clone one base away. The gene calls are TRBV19 and TRBJ2-3, with TRBD2 as a possible D gene (6 bases). The J call may be incorrect, as the DNA end agrees better with TRBJ2-5. Germline CDR1 LNHDA, CDR2 SQIVND (reference sequence). There are 12 residues in the CDR3. This CDR3 is CASRPGGTTQYF. CDR3 bases: TGTGCCAGCCGACCCGGGGGAACGACCCAGTACTTC.

V is TRBV2 and J is TRBJ1-4; TRBD1 might be the D (5 bases). The CDR3 loop spans 14 amino acids. The germline V and J ends were trimmed by 6 bases and 5 bases, with 13 bases remaining between them. CDR1 SNHLY and CDR2 FYNNEI come from the germline V gene. CDR3: CASRQALSNEKLFF. CDR3 coding DNA: TGTGCCAGCAGACAGGCGCTGAGCAATGAAAAACTGTTTTTT.

The V gene is TRBV12-3 or TRBV12-4, the J gene TRBJ2-5; D is possibly TRBD2 (6 bases). V dropped 4 bases and J dropped 5 bases, with 14 bases sitting between them. This CDR3 contains 14 residues. CDR3 DNA sequence: TGTGCCAGCAGTTCCGACCGGGGGAGGGAGACCCAGTACTTC. It codes for CASSSDRGRETQYF.

This clonotype was picked up many times. The V and J genes are TRBV28 and TRBJ2-6; no clear D. This CDR3 is 14 amino acids long. CDR1 and CDR2 (germline): MDHEN, SYDVKM. Trimming shortened V by 6 bases and J by 3 bases, and 9 bases separated the two germline ends. The CDR3 nucleotides are TGTGCCAGCAGAGAGTCCGATGGGGCCAACGTCCTGACTTTC. Protein sequence: CASRESDGANVLTF.

In this sample, this clonotype turned up a few times. This sequence may be a read error, since a much larger clone differs from it by one base. This chain uses TRBV20-1 with TRBJ2-5; the match to TRBD2 covers 10 bases. This CDR3 has 14 amino acids. CDR1 and CDR2 (germline): DFQATT, SNEGSKA (reference sequence). V gave up 4 bases and J gave up 11 bases; unmatched junction bases: 13. The DNA for the CDR3 is TGCAGTGCTATGGCTAGCGGGAGCTGGGGGGAGCAGTACTTC. It codes for CSAMASGSWGEQYF.

This clonotype showed up many times. The chain uses TRBV15 and TRBJ1-1; D is possibly TRBD1 (5 bases). V was trimmed by 4 bases and J by 3 bases, leaving 9 bases between them. CDR1 is LNHNV and CDR2 is YYDKDF in the germline V gene (reference sequence). This CDR3 comprises 13 residues. The CDR3 protein is CATSIGGDTEAFF. Here the CDR3 DNA reads TGTGCCACCAGCATCGGGGGAGACACTGAAGCTTTCTTT.

Concerning this clonotype: This sequence may be a read error, since a much larger clone differs from it by one base. V gene TRBV19 combines with J gene TRBJ1-5; the D is unclear. CDR3 length: 13 amino acids. V was shortened by 5 bases and J by 4 bases, with 9 bases between the two germline ends. Looked up from germline, CDR1 is LNHDA and CDR2 is SQIVND (reference sequence). In DNA form, the CDR3 reads TGTGCCAGTAGTGTCCAGGTAAATCAGCCCCAGCATTTT. Protein sequence: CASSVQVNQPQHF. The variable domain in full, with the rest retrieved from reference TRBV19 and TRBJ1-5, is DGGITQSPKYLFRKEGQNVTLSCEQNLNHDAMYWYRQDPGQGLRLIYYSQIVNDFQKGDIAEGYSVSREKKESFPLTVTSAQKNPTAFYLCASSVQVNQPQHFGDGTRLSIL.

This clonotype was observed at least ten times. This chain uses TRBV7-9 with TRBJ1-2, with 7 bases aligning to TRBD1. Germline V gives CDR1 SEHNR, CDR2 FQNEAQ (reference sequence). The CDR3 runs to 13 residues. Germline trimming cut 5 bases from V and 7 bases from J; bases unmatched to any gene: 7. The CDR3 DNA follows: TGTGCCAGCAGCCTTGGGACAGACACTGGCTACACCTTC. This codes for CASSLGTDTGYTF.

This clonotype was picked up a small number of times. Given a far larger clone just one base away, this is likely a sequencing read error. The V and J genes are TRBV18 and TRBJ2-5; 8 bases map to TRBD2. The J call may be mistaken, given a closer DNA end match to TRBJ2-1. CDR3 length: 15 amino acids. The germline CDR1 and CDR2 sequences are KGHSH and LQKENI. DNA for the CDR3: TGTGCCATCTCACCGTTTAGCGGGACGGGCAATGAGCAGTTCTTC. This translates into CAISPFSGTGNEQFF.

This clonotype came up many times. The chain carries TRBV30 and TRBJ2-1; D is possibly TRBD2 (6 bases). The CDR3 consists of 13 residues. The germline CDR1 and CDR2 sequences are GTSNPN and SVGIG (reference sequence). V was pared by 5 bases and J by 5 bases, with 13 bases between. The CDR3 bases are TGTGCCTGGGGACGGGGGTGGGACAATGAGCAGTTCTTC. Protein product: CAWGRGWDNEQFF.

This clonotype was counted between two and nine times. A read error is likely here: a far larger clone is one base away. The chain combines TRBV29-1 with TRBJ2-4; D ambiguous. Germline CDR1 and CDR2: SQVTM and ANQGSEA. The CDR3 is 13 residues long. CDR3 nucleotides: TGCAGCGTCAGCGTAAGTTTAGCCGAGGAGCAGTCCTTC. It codes for CSVSVSLAEEQSF.

This clonotype was seen ten or more times. The CDR3 DNA reads as TGCAGTGCTAGGACTAGCGGGAATCAAGAGACCCAGTACTTC. Its protein product is CSARTSGNQETQYF. This chain joins TRBV20-1 and TRBJ2-5; TRBD2 agrees at 11 bases. The J segment lost 2 bases and the V segment lost 3 bases, leaving 2 bases of the junction unmatched. Germline V CDR1 and CDR2: DFQATT, SNEGSKA (reference sequence). The CDR3 is 14 residues long.

This clonotype was picked up many times. The CDR3 nucleotides read TGTGCCAGTAGTACTAGAAGGCGGGAGGCCGGACTGTCGCAGTTCTTC. This encodes CASSTRRREAGLSQFF. The rearrangement uses TRBV19 and TRBJ2-1; 8 bases match TRBD2. With 4 bases clipped from V and 12 bases from J, the junction kept 17 bases outside the gene matches. The CDR3 is 16 amino acids. Germline V gives CDR1 LNHDA, CDR2 SQIVND (reference sequence).

This clonotype was seen a handful of times. V usage is TRBV19 and J usage is TRBJ2-5; 7 nucleotides match TRBD2. The V gene's germline CDR1 is LNHDA and CDR2 SQIVND (reference sequence). CDR3 length: 16 residues. V trimming: 5 bases; J trimming: 1 base; junction bases outside the gene matches: 10. For the CDR3, the DNA is TGTGCCAGTAGTCCCTCCAGCGGGGTAGTCCAAGAGACCCAGTACTTC. The encoded protein is CASSPSSGVVQETQYF.

There are many counts of this clonotype. The V and J genes are TRBV12-3 or TRBV12-4 and TRBJ2-3; possibly TRBD1 for D (6 bases). Trimming took 4 bases from V and 3 from J, leaving 11 bases between them. The CDR3 sequence is 14 residues long. The CDR3 reads CASSWQGKTDTQYF. DNA of the CDR3: TGTGCCAGCAGTTGGCAGGGGAAGACAGATACGCAGTATTTT.

This clonotype was counted at least ten times. The rearrangement uses TRBV20-1 and TRBJ2-1, with 9 bases lining up with TRBD2. Germline CDR1 and CDR2: DFQATT and SNEGSKA (reference sequence). This CDR3 spans 14 amino acids. The J segment lost 2 bases and the V segment lost 6 bases, leaving 5 bases of the junction unmatched. The DNA of the CDR3 is TGCAGTGCGAGAATAGCGGGGGCCTACAATGAGCAGTTCTTC. It is translated as CSARIAGAYNEQFF.

This chain uses TRBV27 with TRBJ2-7, with TRBD2 as a possible D gene (5 bases). CDR1 is MNHEY and CDR2 is SMNVEV in the germline V gene (reference sequence). CDR3 length: 8 residues. Trimming cost V 11 bases and J 9 bases, with 8 bases left between them. CDR3 coding DNA: TGTGCCTACGGAGGGCAGTACTTC. Its protein product is CAYGGQYF.

Many counts were recorded for this clonotype. The chain couples TRBV19 to TRBJ2-1; D unresolved. Germline lookup yields CDR1 LNHDA and CDR2 SQIVND (reference sequence). CDR3 size: 15 residues. The V gene lost 5 bases and the J gene lost 0 bases, with 11 bases spanning the gap. The CDR3 region has the DNA TGTGCCAGTAGTTTGTTTAGCAGCTCCTACAATGAGCAGTTCTTC. It is translated as CASSLFSSSYNEQFF.

The sample holds many counts of this clonotype. The rearrangement uses TRBV4-2 and TRBJ2-5; TRBD1 might be the D (5 bases). The CDR3 is made up of 14 amino acids. V lost 3 bases and J lost 2, with 10 bases in between. CDR1 is LGHNA, CDR2 YNFKEQ, per germline. The CDR3 sequence: CASSQSDNQETQYF. CDR3 in DNA: TGTGCCAGCAGCCAGTCGGACAATCAAGAGACCCAGTACTTC.

CDR3 DNA sequence: TGTGCCAGCAGCCCAGGGGGAGTCAGGGGGCTGTTTTTT. This encodes CASSPGGVRGLFF. The chain joins TRBV7-9 to TRBJ2-2; 7 bases line up with TRBD1. Trimming cost V 5 bases and J 13 bases; bases outside gene matches: 10. Germline V gene sequence: CDR1 SEHNR, CDR2 FQNEAQ (reference sequence). There are 13 residues in the CDR3.

This clonotype was counted many times. The rearrangement joins TRBV28 to TRBJ2-1; a possible D gene is TRBD2 (6 bases). Deletions cut 6 bases from V and 7 bases from J, with 13 bases between. The length of the CDR3 is 13 residues. The germline gives CDR1 MDHEN, CDR2 SYDVKM. This CDR3 is CASRTSTLNEQFF. The CDR3 bases are TGTGCCAGCAGGACTAGTACCTTAAATGAGCAGTTCTTC.

This clonotype was counted a few times. This chain uses TRBV7-6 with TRBJ2-1; a possible D gene is TRBD2 (5 bases). Trimming took off 7 bases at V and 7 bases at J, with 14 bases between the two ends. The CDR3 length is 13 residues. Germline loops: CDR1 SGHVS, CDR2 FNYEAQ. The DNA of the CDR3 is TGTGCCAGCACCCCGGGGATGGGGAATGAGCAGTTCTTC. Its translation: CASTPGMGNEQFF.

In this sample, this clonotype turned up many times. V and J are TRBV28 and TRBJ1-1, with D unclear. This CDR3 comprises 12 residues. Trimming cost V 7 bases and J 5 bases, with 11 bases left between them. CDR1 MDHEN and CDR2 SYDVKM come from the germline V gene. CDR3 nucleotide sequence: TGTGCCAGCAACCTTCAGCGGACTGAAGCTTTCTTT. It codes for CASNLQRTEAFF. Full variable domain (remainder filled in from reference TRBV28 and TRBJ1-1): DVKVTQSSRYLVKRTGEKVFLECVQDMDHENMFWYRQDPGLGLRLIYFSYDVKMKEKGDIPEGYSVSREKKERFSLILESASTNQTSMYLCASNLQRTEAFFGQGTRLTVV.

A note on this clonotype: This clone may be a read error of a much larger clone one base away. The chain couples TRBV5-1 to TRBJ2-1; 7 positions agree with TRBD1. The CDR3 is made up of 15 amino acids. Germline V gives CDR1 SGHRS, CDR2 YFSETQ. CDR3 coding DNA: TGCGCCATCAGCTTGGACAGGCTCGCGTACAATGAGCAGTTCTTC. Translation gives CAISLDRLAYNEQFF.

This clonotype was seen repeatedly, ten times or more. The chain combines TRBV5-1 with TRBJ2-7; the match to TRBD2 covers 8 bases. The CDR3 is 15 residues long. V lost 0 bases to trimming and J lost 4 bases; unmatched junction nucleotides: 6. Germline V lookup: CDR1 SGHRS, CDR2 YFSETQ. CDR3 DNA: TGCGCCAGCAGCTTGGACGGGGGGGCTTGGTACGAGCAGTACTTC. It is translated as CASSLDGGAWYEQYF. Complete variable domain (other parts from reference TRBV5-1 and TRBJ2-7): KAGVTQTPRYLIKTRGQQVTLSCSPISGHRSVSWYQQTPGQGLQFLFEYFSETQRNKGNFPGRFSGRQFSNSRSEMNVSTLELGDSALYLCASSLDGGAWYEQYFGPGTRLTVT.